This entry is about one T cell receptor beta chain. The data were taken from a study of T-cell memory formation after mild COVID-19. With 5 bases removed from V and 7 bases from J, the gap between germline ends came to 18 bases. The V gene's germline CDR1 is MNHEY and CDR2 SMNVEV (reference sequence). The CDR3 is made up of 16 amino acids. After 5'RACE with constant-segment primers, TCR alpha and TCR beta cDNA libraries carrying sample barcodes and UMIs were obtained. Using its own MiXCR run on the 5' RACE reads, TCRdb lists one record per CDR3 protein. Here the sample spans some 300,000 distinct CDR3 sequences, 20% to 25% being singletons.

The sequencing input was PBMCs or a T cell subset sorted from them (not recorded which). The V gene is TRBV27, the J gene TRBJ1-6, with D maybe TRBD1 (6 bases). This clonotype was obtained from a young man who had mild COVID-19 (a few samples of this study predate the infection). Cell type and time point are not known. This CDR3 reads CASSAEPATGNSPLHF. CDR3 sequence (DNA): TGTGCCAGCAGTGCAGAGCCTGCAACAGGGAATTCACCCCTCCACTTT.